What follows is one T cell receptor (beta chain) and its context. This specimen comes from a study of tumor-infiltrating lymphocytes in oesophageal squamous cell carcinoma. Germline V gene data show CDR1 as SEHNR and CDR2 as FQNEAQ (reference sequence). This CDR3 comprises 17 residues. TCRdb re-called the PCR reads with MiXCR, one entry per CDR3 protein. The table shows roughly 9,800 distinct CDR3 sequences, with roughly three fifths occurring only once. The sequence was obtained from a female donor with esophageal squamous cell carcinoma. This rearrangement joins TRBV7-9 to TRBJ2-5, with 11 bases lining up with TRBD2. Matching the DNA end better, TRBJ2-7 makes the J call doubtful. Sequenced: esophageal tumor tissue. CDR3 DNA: TGTGCCAGCAGCGGTAGGGCGCGGACTAGCGGGCTATACGAGCAGTACTTC. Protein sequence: CASSGRARTSGLYEQYF.